This T cell receptor beta chain was identified during a study of T cell changes during pregnancy in multiple sclerosis. This clone occurred a few times. V was shortened by 0 bases and J by 4 bases, with 12 bases between the two germline ends. The CDR3 sequence is 16 residues long. Germline CDR1 reads LGHNA; CDR2 reads YNFKEQ. TCRdb's copy holds only in-frame clones and misses some; the assay was immunoSEQ multiplex PCR. The sample holds tens of thousands of clones, more than 70% seen once. The sample in question was CD4+ T cells from peripheral blood mononuclear cells, obtained in the first trimester of pregnancy. The rearrangement joins TRBV4-2 to TRBJ1-4; D gene ambiguous. This clonotype was obtained from a female donor with multiple sclerosis, enrolled in a pregnancy study. In DNA form, the CDR3 reads TGTGCCAGCAGCCAAGAGGGAGACGGGATTAATGAAAAACTGTTTTTT. Translation: CASSQEGDGINEKLFF.